The T cell receptor beta chain under discussion was sequenced for a study of early T cells in non-severe SARS-CoV-2 infection (dated by TCRdb to the early 2020s). For the study in its entirety: Because TCR sequencing was done on bulk RNA from unsorted whole blood, the alpha and beta chains could not be paired. Results and caveats for the whole study, not just this receptor: VDJdb matching was skewed toward anti-spike CD8 responses and likely underestimated virus-specific expansions by missing private and CD4 specificities.

The study was a case-control design nested within a healthcare worker cohort in London, UK, with weekly nasopharyngeal swab PCR tests and blood sampling. Healthcare workers were enrolled in the week of the UK lockdown, from 23 to 31 March 2020, and were followed every week for up to roughly 16 weeks. This clonotype turned up a few times. The target of this receptor is not known. It has no much larger one-base neighbor in the sample; base qualities were not kept. Library creation used 5' RACE. The listed sequencing device is NextSeq 500. To correct for sequencing error and PCR bias, the TCR library protocol tagged individual cDNA molecules with unique molecular identifiers. TCR alpha and beta chains were both sequenced, and the abundances of alpha and beta sequences in each sample were closely correlated with each other. Processing in the source paper ran as follows. Decombinator V4 was used to annotate TCR sequences for V gene, J gene and CDR3. TCRs were defined as expanded if a significant change between any two time points was detected under a Poisson model with p below 0.0001. TCR abundances were normalised to the total number of TCRs sequenced per sample and were expressed as counts per million. A search of VDJdb, accessed on 1 November 2021, was run for TCRs annotated to CMV, EBV and SARS-CoV-2, with TCRs annotated for multiple antigens excluded. Using fastp at Q25 and MiXCR, TCRdb reprocessed the public reads and kept productive beta chains. Entries are consolidated by CDR3 protein sequence, retaining the most common genes and DNA. Here the V and J calls rest on TCRdb's processing, not on the authors' analysis. Present in this sample are under 85,000 distinct CDR3 sequences, about 12% of which were seen just once. The ten largest clones capture approximately 2.5% of the sample.

Sequencing was performed on whole blood. The receptor's source is an adult who was a healthcare worker with PCR-confirmed SARS-CoV-2 infection or an uninfected control (not recorded which).

For the CDR3, the sequence is CASSLVRDSAANYGYTF. In nucleotides, the sequence is TGTGCCAGCAGTTTAGTCCGGGACAGCGCCGCTAACTATGGCTACACCTTC. The chain is encoded by TRBV12-3 or TRBV12-4 joined to TRBJ1-2, with 7 bases matching TRBD1. The CDR3 spans 17 residues, from the cysteine through the phenylalanine. The kept DNA is CDR3 alone, 51 bases in frame from the first base. The germline V and J ends show losses of 1 base and 0 bases respectively, and no gene match explains 8 bases of the junction.